This record concerns one T cell receptor (beta chain) sequence. Its antigen is currently unknown. The sample belongs to a study of blood T cells in healthy people across ages. Findings and limits, study-wide: Older individuals had lower TCR beta diversity per million T cells (the decline was roughly linear). Strong correlation linked observed beta diversity and percent naive T cells. Donor CMV status, an unknown factor, possibly confounded changes in expanded clonotypes.

The CDR3 covers 13 residues. Germline loops: CDR1 SGHTA, CDR2 FQGTGA. Between the trimmed V and J ends, which lost 11 bases and 3 bases, there was a span of 15 bases. Through a sample-barcoded 5' primer and a J-beta primer mix, a second PCR was run for roughly 7 to 12 cycles. In TCRdb, the 5' RACE reads were re-called with MiXCR into one record per CDR3 protein. The top ten hold around 23% of the sample, which has fewer than 2,000,000 distinct CDR3 sequences, roughly 43% seen once. This chain joins TRBV7-3 and TRBJ2-3; D ambiguous. Specimen: blood. This clonotype was sampled from a human donor in good health. In nucleotides, the CDR3 is TGTGCCTCCCAAGGAACCCAGACAGATACGCAGTATTTT. It specifies CASQGTQTDTQYF.